The sequence of this T cell receptor beta chain was determined in a study of T cells in Graves' hyperthyroidism and ophthalmopathy. V gave up 7 bases and J gave up 7 bases, with 8 bases separating them. Germline V gene lookup returns CDR1 SQVTM and CDR2 ANQGSEA. This CDR3 comprises 10 residues. Ten or more counts support this clonotype. The CDR3 regions of TCR beta were amplified from RNA transcripts. HTBI primers were the set used in a first-round RT-PCR of the TCR CDR3. TCRdb passed the multiplex PCR reads through MiXCR, listing each CDR3 protein once. The data contain nearly 600,000 distinct CDR3 sequences, roughly 13% of them singletons.

The TCR originated in a woman aged 25 to 45 with Graves' hyperthyroidism that later progressed to Graves' ophthalmopathy. V and J are TRBV29-1 and TRBJ2-1; unclear D gene. The sequenced sample was blood. CDR3: CSARPNEQFF. The DNA for the CDR3 is TGCAGCGCCCGACCAAATGAGCAGTTCTTC.